This T cell receptor (beta chain) was found in a study of blood T cell repertoires in COVID-19. The CDR3 contains 16 residues. The J segment lost 4 bases and the V segment lost 4 bases, leaving 8 bases of the junction unmatched. Germline V lookup: CDR1 SNHLY, CDR2 FYNNEI. Method: immunoSEQ multiplex PCR; TCRdb's copy keeps in-frame clones and lacks some. The data contain some 89,000 clones, 60% to 85% of them singletons. This sequence originates from a man between 65 and 85 years old with acute or convalescent COVID-19. The sample consisted of peripheral blood. This chain links TRBV2 with TRBJ2-2; 8 positions agree with TRBD1. The CDR3 spells CASSGQGAFSTGELFF. CDR3 nucleotide sequence: TGTGCCAGCAGTGGGCAGGGGGCTTTTAGCACCGGGGAGCTGTTTTTT.